The 20 T cell receptor beta chains presented below share a single source sample, sequenced in a study of blood T cell repertoires in COVID-19. Sequencing used immunoSEQ multiplex PCR; TCRdb keeps in-frame clones, though not all of them. The table has about 160,000 clones, approximately 85% seen once. Sequenced material: peripheral blood. The receptors were sampled from a man aged 55 to 70 with active or convalescent COVID-19.

The V and J genes are TRBV28 and TRBJ1-2; D not certain. The CDR3 contains 13 residues. Looked up from germline, CDR1 is MDHEN and CDR2 is SYDVKM. Trimming pared 5 bases from V and 2 bases from J, leaving 9 bases between. For the CDR3, the DNA is TGTGCCAGCAGTGCCCCGGGGAACTATGGCTACACCTTC. It encodes CASSAPGNYGYTF.

V gene TRBV10-3 combines with J gene TRBJ1-2; 12 bases agree with TRBD1. V was clipped by 8 bases and J by 7 bases; unmatched bases: 5. Germline CDR1 reads ENHRY; CDR2 reads SYGVKD. The CDR3 runs 13 residues. The CDR3 DNA follows: TGTGCCATCGGGACAGGGGGCGAAGTTGGCTACACCTTC. It yields the protein CAIGTGGEVGYTF.

This chain uses TRBV4-1 with TRBJ2-2; 9 positions match TRBD2. Per the germline V gene, CDR1 is MGHRA and CDR2 is YSYEKL. The V gene end was trimmed by 0 bases and the J gene end by 15 bases; junction bases not matched to a gene: 5. The CDR3 contains 13 residues. The CDR3, as DNA: TGCGCCAGCAGCCAAGATCGCGCGGGAGGGGTGTTTTTT. Translation: CASSQDRAGGVFF.

The chain joins TRBV19 to TRBJ2-3, with 7 bases that match TRBD1. This CDR3 region has 17 residues. With V trimmed by 4 bases and J by 4 bases, 14 bases remained unmatched. The germline gives CDR1 LNHDA, CDR2 SQIVND (reference sequence). CDR3 coding DNA: TGTGCCAGTAGTAGAAACAGGGGTTTCGGTAGGTCAGATACGCAGTATTTT. Translating it yields CASSRNRGFGRSDTQYF.

The CDR3 sequence: CASSPRGLSSEQYF. The CDR3 DNA is TGTGCCAGCAGCCCCCGAGGGTTGAGTTCCGAGCAGTACTTC. This chain uses TRBV5-4 with TRBJ2-7; perhaps TRBD2 as D (5 bases). The CDR3 is 14 amino acids. Germline V gene lookup returns CDR1 SGHNT and CDR2 YYREEE (reference sequence). Trimming removed 4 bases at V and 6 bases at J, with 17 bases between.

The gene calls are TRBV20-1 and TRBJ1-1; no definite D call. The CDR3 sequence is 11 residues long. Germline V gives CDR1 DFQATT, CDR2 SNEGSKA (reference sequence). V was shortened by 2 bases and J by 7 bases, with 8 bases between the two germline ends. The CDR3 loop is CSARTVHEAFF. CDR3 coding DNA: TGCAGTGCTAGAACGGTCCATGAAGCTTTCTTT.

The CDR3 region has the DNA TGTGCCACCAGCAGAGAGACGGCGGCTTTGGCGAGTAATGAAAAACTGTTTTTT. This translates into CATSRETAALASNEKLFF. V gene TRBV15 combines with J gene TRBJ1-4, with unresolved D. The CDR3 runs to 18 residues. Germline V CDR1 and CDR2: LNHNV, YYDKDF (reference sequence). With 0 bases removed from V and 4 bases from J, the gap between germline ends came to 18 bases.

The chain has TRBV7-9 and TRBJ2-3; TRBD2 matches 12 bases. Per the germline V gene, CDR1 is SEHNR and CDR2 is FQNEAQ (reference sequence). V lost 5 bases to trimming and J lost 1 base; unmatched junction nucleotides: 7. This CDR3 has 17 residues. The CDR3 here is CASSPGLAGARTDTQYF. The CDR3 nucleotides are TGTGCCAGCAGCCCGGGACTAGCGGGCGCCCGCACAGATACGCAGTATTTT. The full variable domain, with the rest looked up from reference TRBV7-9 and TRBJ2-3, is DTGVSQNPRHKITKRGQNVTFRCDPISEHNRLYWYRQTLGQGPEFLTYFQNEAQLEKSRLLSDRFSAERPKGSFSTLEIQRTEQGDSAMYLCASSPGLAGARTDTQYFGPGTRLTVL.

This chain joins TRBV15 and TRBJ2-7, with TRBD2 as a possible D gene (5 bases). The germline gives CDR1 LNHNV, CDR2 YYDKDF (reference sequence). V was shortened by 0 bases and J by 1 base, with 16 bases between the two germline ends. The CDR3 contains 17 residues. Here the CDR3 reads CATSRDLPAALSYEQYF. DNA for the CDR3: TGTGCCACCAGCAGAGATTTACCAGCGGCCCTATCCTACGAGCAGTACTTC.

The V gene is TRBV2, the J gene TRBJ2-5, with D unclear. The CDR3 is 13 amino acids. V gave up 3 bases and J gave up 4 bases, with 9 bases separating them. CDR1 is SNHLY, CDR2 FYNNEI, per germline. In nucleotides, the CDR3 is TGTGCCAGCAGTGAGGGTTGGAGAGAGACCCAGTACTTC. Translating it yields CASSEGWRETQYF.

The chain carries TRBV29-1 and TRBJ1-2, with a tentative D call TRBD1 (6 bases). In germline, CDR1 is SQVTM, CDR2 ANQGSEA. CDR3 length equals 12 residues. Trimming removed 5 bases from V and 3 bases from J, with 10 bases in between. The CDR3 protein is CSVLQGDYGYTF. The CDR3 coding sequence is TGCAGCGTTCTACAGGGCGACTATGGCTACACCTTC. Complete variable domain (other parts from reference TRBV29-1 and TRBJ1-2): SAVISQKPSRDICQRGTSLTIQCQVDSQVTMMFWYRQQPGQSLTLIATANQGSEATYESGFVIDKFPISRPNLTFSTLTVSNMSPEDSSIYLCSVLQGDYGYTFGSGTRLTVV.

The CDR3 nucleotides are TGTGCCAGCAGCTTGGCAGTAAGCGGAGTTCCCTACGAGCAGTACTTC. Its translation is CASSLAVSGVPYEQYF. The rearrangement links TRBV5-5 to TRBJ2-7, with TRBD2 as a possible D gene (5 bases). This CDR3 is built from 16 residues. Between the trimmed V and J ends, which lost 0 bases and 2 bases, there was a span of 15 bases. Germline V gives CDR1 SGHKS, CDR2 YYEKEE (reference sequence).

The rearrangement uses TRBV27 and TRBJ2-3, with a tentative D call TRBD2 (6 bases). The germline CDR1 and CDR2 sequences are MNHEY and SMNVEV (reference sequence). The CDR3 extends over 14 amino acids. With 6 bases removed from V and 0 bases from J, the gap between germline ends came to 10 bases. CDR3 loop: CASSPLASTDTQYF. The DNA of the CDR3 is TGTGCCAGCAGCCCCCTAGCGAGCACAGATACGCAGTATTTT.

The chain joins TRBV6-4 to TRBJ2-7; D is perhaps TRBD1 (6 bases). The CDR3 is made up of 13 amino acids. Germline CDR1 reads MRHNA; CDR2 reads SNTAGT. V was pared by 5 bases and J by 3 bases, with 11 bases between. DNA for the CDR3: TGTGCCAGCAGTCAGGGGACGGGCTACGAGCAGTACTTC. Translated, it gives CASSQGTGYEQYF.

CDR3 coding DNA: TGTGCCAGCAGCCCATTGCCAGAGAACACTGAAGCTTTCTTT. This encodes CASSPLPENTEAFF. The chain couples TRBV2 to TRBJ1-1; D unclear. The ends were cut back, 6 bases at V and 1 base at J, with 12 bases in the middle. Germline CDR1 and CDR2: SNHLY and FYNNEI. The CDR3 runs 14 residues.

This sequence joins TRBV6-5 and TRBJ1-1; a possible D gene is TRBD1 (6 bases). CDR3 length: 14 amino acids. Germline V gene lookup returns CDR1 MNHEY and CDR2 SVGAGI. V gave up 6 bases and J gave up 11 bases, with 22 bases separating them. CDR3 loop: CASRTPGTQGKAFF. CDR3 DNA: TGTGCCAGCAGGACACCGGGAACCCAGGGGAAGGCTTTCTTT.

This chain links TRBV9 with TRBJ2-7; 10 bases are a match to TRBD2. The CDR3 loop spans 14 amino acids. The junction had 1 base not matched to a gene; V was cut back by 0 bases and J by 4 bases. From germline, CDR1 is SGDLS and CDR2 YYNGEE. DNA for the CDR3: TGTGCCAGCAGCGTAGGGACTAGCGGTTACGAGCAGTACTTC. Translation: CASSVGTSGYEQYF.

The genes are TRBV4-2 and TRBJ2-7; unclear D gene. There are 14 residues in the CDR3. CDR1 LGHNA and CDR2 YNFKEQ come from the germline V gene. V lost 1 base and J lost 4, with 11 bases in between. This chain's CDR3 is CASSQGIGAYEQYF. The CDR3 nucleotides are TGTGCCAGCAGCCAAGGTATCGGAGCTTACGAGCAGTACTTC.

V is TRBV20-1 and J is TRBJ1-1, with D hard to call. Between the trimmed V and J ends, which lost 6 bases and 1 base, there was a span of 6 bases. Germline V lookup: CDR1 DFQATT, CDR2 SNEGSKA (reference sequence). This CDR3 has 11 amino acids. CDR3: CSALWNTEAFF. CDR3 sequence (DNA): TGCAGTGCGCTATGGAACACTGAAGCTTTCTTT.

This clone was picked up one time. This sequence joins TRBV6-1 and TRBJ1-2, with D perhaps TRBD1 (5 bases). Trimming shortened V by 2 bases and J by 5 bases, and 15 bases separated the two germline ends. The germline V gene has CDR1 MNHNS and CDR2 SASEGT. The CDR3 runs to 15 residues. This CDR3 reads CASSELGTPLYGYTF. The CDR3 coding sequence is TGTGCCAGCAGTGAATTGGGGACTCCTCTTTATGGCTACACCTTC.